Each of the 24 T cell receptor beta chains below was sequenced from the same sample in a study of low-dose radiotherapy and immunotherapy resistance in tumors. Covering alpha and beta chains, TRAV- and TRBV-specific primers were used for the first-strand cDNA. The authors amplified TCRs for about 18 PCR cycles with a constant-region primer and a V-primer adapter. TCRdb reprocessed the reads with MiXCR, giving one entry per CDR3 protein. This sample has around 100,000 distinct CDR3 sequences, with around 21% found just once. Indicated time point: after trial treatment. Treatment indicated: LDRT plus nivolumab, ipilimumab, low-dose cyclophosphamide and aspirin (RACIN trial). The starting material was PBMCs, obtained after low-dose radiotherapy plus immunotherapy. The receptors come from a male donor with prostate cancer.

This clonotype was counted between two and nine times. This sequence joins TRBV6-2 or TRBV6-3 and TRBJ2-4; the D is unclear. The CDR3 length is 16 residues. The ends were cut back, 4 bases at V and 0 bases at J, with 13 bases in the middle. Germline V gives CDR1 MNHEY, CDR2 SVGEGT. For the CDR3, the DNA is TGTGCCAGCAGTTTCAGGCGGACCCTAGCCAAAAACATTCAGTACTTC. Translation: CASSFRRTLAKNIQYF.

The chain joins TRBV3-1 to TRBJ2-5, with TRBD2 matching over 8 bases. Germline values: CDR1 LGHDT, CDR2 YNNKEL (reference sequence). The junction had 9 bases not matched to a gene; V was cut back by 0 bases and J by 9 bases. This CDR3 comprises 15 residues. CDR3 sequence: CASSQDGGGGRPQYF. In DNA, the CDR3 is TGTGCCAGCAGCCAAGACGGGGGGGGAGGGCGGCCCCAGTACTTC.

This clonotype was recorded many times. CDR3 nucleotides: TGTGCCATAAAGGGCACAGATACGCAGTATTTT. Protein: CAIKGTDTQYF. The chain joins TRBV12-3 or TRBV12-4 to TRBJ2-3; D is undetermined. The CDR3 is 11 amino acids. Trimming left V 10 bases short and J 1 base short, with 6 bases between.

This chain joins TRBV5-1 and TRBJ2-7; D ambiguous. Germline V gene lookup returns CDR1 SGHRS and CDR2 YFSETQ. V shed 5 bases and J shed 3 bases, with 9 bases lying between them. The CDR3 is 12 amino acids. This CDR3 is CASRGSGYEQYF. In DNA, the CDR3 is TGCGCCAGCAGAGGTTCGGGCTACGAGCAGTACTTC.

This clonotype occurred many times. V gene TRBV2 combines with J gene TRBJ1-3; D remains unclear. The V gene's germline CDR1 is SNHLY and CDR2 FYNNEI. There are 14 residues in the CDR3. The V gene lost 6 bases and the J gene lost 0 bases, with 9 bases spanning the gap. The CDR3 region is CASRAEISGNTIYF. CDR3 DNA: TGTGCCAGCAGGGCGGAGATCTCTGGAAACACCATATATTTT.

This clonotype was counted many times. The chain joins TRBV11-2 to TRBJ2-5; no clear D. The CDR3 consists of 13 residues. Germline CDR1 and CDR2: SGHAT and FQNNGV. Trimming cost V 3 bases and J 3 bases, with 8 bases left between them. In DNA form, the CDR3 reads TGTGCCAGCAGCTTTGGCCGGGAAGAGACCCAGTACTTC. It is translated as CASSFGREETQYF.

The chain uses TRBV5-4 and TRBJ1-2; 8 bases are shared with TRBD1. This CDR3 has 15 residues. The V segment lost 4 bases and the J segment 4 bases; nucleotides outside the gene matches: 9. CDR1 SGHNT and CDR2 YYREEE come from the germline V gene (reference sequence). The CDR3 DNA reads TGTGCCAGCAGCCCACGGACAGGGACGGTCTATGGCTACACCTTC. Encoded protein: CASSPRTGTVYGYTF.

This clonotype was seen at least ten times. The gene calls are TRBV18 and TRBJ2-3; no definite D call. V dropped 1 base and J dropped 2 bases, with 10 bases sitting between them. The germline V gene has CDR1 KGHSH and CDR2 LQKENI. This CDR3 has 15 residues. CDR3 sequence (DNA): TGTGCCAGCTCACCACGGCCGGTTATCACAGATACGCAGTATTTT. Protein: CASSPRPVITDTQYF.

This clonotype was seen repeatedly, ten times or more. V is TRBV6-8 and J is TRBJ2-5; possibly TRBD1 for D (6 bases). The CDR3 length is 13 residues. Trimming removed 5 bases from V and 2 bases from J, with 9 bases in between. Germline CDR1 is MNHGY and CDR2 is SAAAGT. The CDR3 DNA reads TGTGCCAGCAGTAAGGGGACACAAGAGACCCAGTACTTC. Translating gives CASSKGTQETQYF.

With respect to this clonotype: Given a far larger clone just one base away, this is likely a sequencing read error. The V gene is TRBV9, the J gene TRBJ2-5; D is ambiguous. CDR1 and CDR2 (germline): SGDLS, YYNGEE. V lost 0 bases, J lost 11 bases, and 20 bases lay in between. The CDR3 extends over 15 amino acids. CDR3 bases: TGTGCCAGCAGCGTAGCTGGCGGTCCCTACAATGAGCAGTACTTC. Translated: CASSVAGGPYNEQYF.

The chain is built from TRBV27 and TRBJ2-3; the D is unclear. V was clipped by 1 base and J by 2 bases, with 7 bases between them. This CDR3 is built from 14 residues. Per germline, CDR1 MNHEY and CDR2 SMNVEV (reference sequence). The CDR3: CASSLLGPTDTQYF. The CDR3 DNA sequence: TGTGCCAGCAGTTTATTAGGCCCCACAGATACGCAGTATTTT.

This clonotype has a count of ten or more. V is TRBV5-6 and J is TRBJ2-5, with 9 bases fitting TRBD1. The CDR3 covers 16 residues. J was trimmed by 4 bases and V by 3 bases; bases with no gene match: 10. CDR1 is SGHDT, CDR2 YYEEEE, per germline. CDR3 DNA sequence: TGTGCCAGCAGCTATGAGGGGACAGGGACGGGAGAGACCCAGTACTTC. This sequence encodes CASSYEGTGTGETQYF.

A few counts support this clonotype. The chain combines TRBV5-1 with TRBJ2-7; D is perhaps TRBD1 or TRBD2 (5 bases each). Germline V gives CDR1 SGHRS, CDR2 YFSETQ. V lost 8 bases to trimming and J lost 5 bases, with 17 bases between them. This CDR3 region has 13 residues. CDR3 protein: CARQRGPLNEQYF. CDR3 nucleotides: TGCGCCAGGCAAAGGGGACCCCTCAACGAGCAGTACTTC. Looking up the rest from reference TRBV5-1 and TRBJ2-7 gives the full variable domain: KAGVTQTPRYLIKTRGQQVTLSCSPISGHRSVSWYQQTPGQGLQFLFEYFSETQRNKGNFPGRFSGRQFSNSRSEMNVSTLELGDSALYLCARQRGPLNEQYFGPGTRLTVT.

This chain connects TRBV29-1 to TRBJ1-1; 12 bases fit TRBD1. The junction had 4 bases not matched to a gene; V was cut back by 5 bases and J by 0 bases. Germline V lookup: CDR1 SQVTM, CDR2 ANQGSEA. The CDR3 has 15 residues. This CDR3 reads CSVSGTGGMNTEAFF. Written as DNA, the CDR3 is TGCAGCGTTTCCGGGACAGGGGGCATGAACACTGAAGCTTTCTTT. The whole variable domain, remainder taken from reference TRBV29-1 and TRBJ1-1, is SAVISQKPSRDICQRGTSLTIQCQVDSQVTMMFWYRQQPGQSLTLIATANQGSEATYESGFVIDKFPISRPNLTFSTLTVSNMSPEDSSIYLCSVSGTGGMNTEAFFGQGTRLTVV.

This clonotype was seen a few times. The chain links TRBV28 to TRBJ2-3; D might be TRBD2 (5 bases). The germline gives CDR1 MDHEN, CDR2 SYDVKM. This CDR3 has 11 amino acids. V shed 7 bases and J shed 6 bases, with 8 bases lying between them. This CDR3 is CASTVADTQYF. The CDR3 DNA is TGTGCCAGCACCGTAGCGGATACGCAGTATTTT.

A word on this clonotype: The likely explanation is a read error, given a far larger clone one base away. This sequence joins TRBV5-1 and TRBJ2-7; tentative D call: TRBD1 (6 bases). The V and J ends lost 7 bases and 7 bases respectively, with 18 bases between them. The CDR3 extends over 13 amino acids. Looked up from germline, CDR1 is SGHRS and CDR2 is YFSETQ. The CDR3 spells CASLDSSYNEQYF. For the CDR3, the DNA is TGCGCCAGCCTGGACAGCTCCTACAATGAGCAGTACTTC.

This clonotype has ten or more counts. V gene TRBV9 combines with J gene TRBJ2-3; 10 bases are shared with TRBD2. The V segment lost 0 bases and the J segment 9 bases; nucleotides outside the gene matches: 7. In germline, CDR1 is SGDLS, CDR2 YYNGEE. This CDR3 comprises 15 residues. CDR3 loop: CASSVGGLALDTQYF. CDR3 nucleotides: TGTGCCAGCAGCGTAGGGGGACTAGCGTTGGACACGCAGTATTTT.

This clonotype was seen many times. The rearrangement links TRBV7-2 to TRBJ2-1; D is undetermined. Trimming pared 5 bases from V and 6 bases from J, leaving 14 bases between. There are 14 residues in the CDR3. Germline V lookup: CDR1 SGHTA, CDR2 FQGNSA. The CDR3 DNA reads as TGTGCCAGCAGCCAGGTTGCCGGAGCCAATGAGCAGTTCTTC. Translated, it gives CASSQVAGANEQFF.

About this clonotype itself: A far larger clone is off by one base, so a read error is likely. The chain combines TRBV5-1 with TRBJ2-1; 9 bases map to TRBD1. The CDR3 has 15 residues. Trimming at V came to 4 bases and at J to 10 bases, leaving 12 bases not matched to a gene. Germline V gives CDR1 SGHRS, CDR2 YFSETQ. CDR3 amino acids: CASSLRTGAYYEQFF. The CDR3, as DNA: TGCGCCAGCAGCCTAAGGACAGGGGCTTATTACGAGCAGTTCTTC.

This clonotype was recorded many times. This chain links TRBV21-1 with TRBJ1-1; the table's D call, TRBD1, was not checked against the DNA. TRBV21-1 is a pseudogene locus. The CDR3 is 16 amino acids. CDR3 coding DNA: TGTGCCAGCAGCCCGACCGGGTTGTTCCTGGTCGCTGAAGCTTTCTTT. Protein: CASSPTGLFLVAEAFF.

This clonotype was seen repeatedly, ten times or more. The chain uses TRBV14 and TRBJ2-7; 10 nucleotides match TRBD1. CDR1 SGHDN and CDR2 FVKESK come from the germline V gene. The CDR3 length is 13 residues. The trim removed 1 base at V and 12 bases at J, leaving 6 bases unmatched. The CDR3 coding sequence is TGTGCCAGCAGCCAAGTCGGGACAGGGGTTGTGTACTTC. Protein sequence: CASSQVGTGVVYF.

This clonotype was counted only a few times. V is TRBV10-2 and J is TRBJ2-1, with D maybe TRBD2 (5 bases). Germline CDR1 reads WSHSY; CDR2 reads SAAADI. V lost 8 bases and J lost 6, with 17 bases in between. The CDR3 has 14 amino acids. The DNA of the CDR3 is TGCGCCAGCCGCGTTACTAGAGGGTTCAATGAGCAGTTCTTC. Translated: CASRVTRGFNEQFF.

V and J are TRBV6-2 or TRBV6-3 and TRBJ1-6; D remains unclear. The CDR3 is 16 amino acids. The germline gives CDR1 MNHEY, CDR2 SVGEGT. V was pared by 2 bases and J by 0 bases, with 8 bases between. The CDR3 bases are TGTGCCAGCAGTTACAGGGTCAGCTCCTATAATTCACCCCTCCACTTT. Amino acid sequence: CASSYRVSSYNSPLHF.

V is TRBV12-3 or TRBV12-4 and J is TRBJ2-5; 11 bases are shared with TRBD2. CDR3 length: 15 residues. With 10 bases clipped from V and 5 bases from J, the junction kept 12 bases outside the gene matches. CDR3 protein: CAISGSGGALETQYF. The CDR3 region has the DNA TGTGCCATAAGCGGTAGCGGGGGGGCCTTGGAGACCCAGTACTTC.